Listed below are T cell receptor beta chains from one sample, sequenced in a study of STAT5B mutations in CD4+ large granular lymphocyte leukemia. Profiled with immunoSEQ multiplex PCR; TCRdb holds only in-frame clones, not every one. Of 20,000 or so clones listed, around 85% were seen once; the top ten hold approximately 13%. The sequenced sample was CD4+ T cells from blood buffy coats. Every receptor here comes from a human donor in good health. The CDR3 runs from the conserved cysteine through the conserved F or W. The order of the fields is J gene, V gene, D gene, clone size, CDR3 protein, CDR3 DNA. A D gene is named only where the DNA matches it firmly. The listing skips clone size in some rows; elsewhere it reads once, few, many or a size class.

J: TRBJ2-1; V: TRBV7-7; D: .; size: .; CDR3: CASSYRESSYNEQFF; DNA: TGTGCCAGCAGCTACAGGGAAAGCTCCTACAATGAGCAGTTCTTC
J: TRBJ2-7; V: TRBV15; D: .; size: .; CDR3: CATSREGSGTYEQYF; DNA: TGTGCCACCAGCAGAGAAGGAAGCGGAACCTACGAGCAGTACTTC
J: TRBJ2-6; V: TRBV5-4; D: .; size: .; CDR3: CASSLAGTPSGANVLTF; DNA: TGTGCCAGCAGCTTGGCGGGGACTCCCTCTGGGGCCAACGTCCTGACTTTC
J: TRBJ1-5; V: TRBV12-5; D: TRBD1; size: .; CDR3: CASGAGTGGPQHF; DNA: TGTGCTAGTGGTGCCGGGACAGGCGGACCCCAGCATTTT
J: TRBJ2-7; V: TRBV7-9; D: TRBD2; size: .; CDR3: CASSPPGLAGSEQYF; DNA: TGTGCCAGCAGCCCCCCCGGGCTAGCGGGCTCCGAGCAGTACTTC
J: TRBJ1-5; V: TRBV5-5; D: .; size: .; CDR3: CASSLGSFNQPQHF; DNA: TGTGCCAGCAGCTTGGGGTCATTCAATCAGCCCCAGCATTTT
J: TRBJ2-3; V: TRBV29-1; D: TRBD2; size: .; CDR3: CSVGSWSSGRDTQYF; DNA: TGCAGCGTGGGGTCTTGGAGTAGCGGGAGAGATACGCAGTATTTT
J: TRBJ1-5; V: TRBV5-5; D: .; size: .; CDR3: CASTPLGGENQPQHF; DNA: TGTGCCAGCACCCCCTTAGGTGGAGAGAATCAGCCCCAGCATTTT
J: TRBJ2-1; V: TRBV6-5; D: TRBD2; size: .; CDR3: CASSREGYRNEQFF; DNA: TGTGCCAGCAGCCGGGAGGGCTATAGAAATGAGCAGTTCTTC
J: TRBJ2-2; V: TRBV15; D: .; size: .; CDR3: CATSRARVTGELFF; DNA: TGTGCCACCAGCAGAGCCAGGGTAACAGGGGAGCTGTTTTTT
J: TRBJ2-3; V: TRBV25-1; D: .; size: .; CDR3: CASSLAGLTDTQYF; DNA: TGTGCCAGCAGTCTGGCGGGACTCACAGATACGCAGTATTTT
J: TRBJ1-2; V: TRBV29-1; D: .; size: .; CDR3: CSVELRAYGYTF; DNA: TGCAGCGTTGAACTCAGGGCTTATGGCTACACCTTC
J: TRBJ1-1; V: TRBV13; D: TRBD1; size: .; CDR3: CASSLRQGRGDTEAFF; DNA: TGTGCCAGCAGCCTACGACAGGGTCGAGGCGACACTGAAGCTTTCTTT
J: TRBJ1-1; V: TRBV11-1; D: .; size: .; CDR3: CASSSGPRTAFF; DNA: TGTGCCAGCAGTTCCGGACCTAGAACCGCTTTCTTT
J: TRBJ2-7; V: TRBV19; D: TRBD2; size: .; CDR3: CASSPGGIRYEQYF; DNA: TGTGCCAGTAGCCCGGGGGGGATACGGTACGAGCAGTACTTC
J: TRBJ2-7; V: TRBV10-3; D: .; size: .; CDR3: CGMGGQGSYEQYF; DNA: TGTGGCATGGGGGGGCAAGGATCCTACGAGCAGTACTTC
J: TRBJ2-5; V: TRBV19; D: TRBD2; size: .; CDR3: CASSPRGGSWAETQYF; DNA: TGTGCCAGTAGTCCCCGGGGCGGGAGCTGGGCAGAGACCCAGTACTTC
J: TRBJ1-3; V: TRBV6-5; D: .; size: .; CDR3: CASSPGTHSGNTIYF; DNA: TGTGCCAGCAGCCCAGGGACCCACTCTGGAAACACCATATATTTT
J: TRBJ2-3; V: TRBV5-4; D: .; size: few; CDR3: CASSLALTTRTDTQYF; DNA: TGTGCCAGCAGCTTGGCCCTCACTACACGTACAGATACGCAGTATTTT
J: TRBJ1-3; V: TRBV6-1; D: .; size: .; CDR3: CASSEEVGGGNTIYF; DNA: TGTGCCAGCAGTGAAGAAGTAGGGGGAGGAAACACCATATATTTT
J: TRBJ1-5; V: TRBV18; D: .; size: few; CDR3: CASSLQNSNQPQHF; DNA: TGTGCCAGCTCGCTGCAGAATAGCAATCAGCCCCAGCATTTT
J: TRBJ2-7; V: TRBV5-6; D: .; size: .; CDR3: CASRRQGYEQYF; DNA: TGTGCCAGCAGACGGCAGGGCTACGAGCAGTACTTC
J: TRBJ2-2; V: TRBV19; D: .; size: .; CDR3: CASMLPGPSRHTGELFF; DNA: TGTGCCAGTATGCTACCGGGACCCAGCAGGCACACCGGGGAGCTGTTTTTT
J: TRBJ2-1; V: TRBV7-2; D: TRBD2; size: few; CDR3: CASRPAASGRSAKFF; DNA: TGTGCCAGCAGACCAGCGGCTAGCGGGAGGTCAGCCAAGTTCTTC
J: TRBJ1-3; V: TRBV19; D: .; size: .; CDR3: CASSISRGLSGNTIYF; DNA: TGTGCCAGTAGTATCAGCAGGGGTCTCTCTGGAAACACCATATATTTT
J: TRBJ1-2; V: TRBV14; D: .; size: once; CDR3: CASSQGRDGGYTF; DNA: TGTGCCAGCAGCCAAGGCAGGGACGGTGGCTACACCTTC
J: TRBJ2-1; V: TRBV7-2; D: .; size: .; CDR3: CASSLYRREQFF; DNA: TGTGCCAGCAGCTTATATCGCCGGGAGCAGTTCTTC
J: TRBJ1-1; V: TRBV6-1; D: TRBD1; size: .; CDR3: CASSQTGSTAFF; DNA: TGTGCCAGCAGCCAGACAGGGTCCACAGCTTTCTTT
J: TRBJ1-2; V: TRBV6-4; D: .; size: .; CDR3: CASSPGPNNYGYTF; DNA: TGTGCCAGCAGTCCGGGACCGAATAACTATGGCTACACCTTC
J: TRBJ2-1; V: TRBV7-6; D: .; size: .; CDR3: CASSSPELAPSSYNEQFF; DNA: TGTGCCAGCAGCTCCCCTGAACTAGCACCCTCCTCATACAATGAGCAGTTCTTC
J: TRBJ1-5; V: TRBV29-1; D: TRBD1; size: .; CDR3: CSPRSGTGLNQPQHF; DNA: TGCAGCCCTCGTTCCGGGACAGGGTTGAATCAGCCCCAGCATTTT
J: TRBJ2-6; V: TRBV29-1; D: .; size: .; CDR3: CSVADLSVSGANVLTF; DNA: TGCAGCGTTGCCGATCTTTCCGTCTCTGGGGCCAACGTCCTGACTTTC
J: TRBJ2-3; V: TRBV15; D: TRBD2; size: few; CDR3: CATSRGTSGSTDTQYF; DNA: TGTGCCACCAGCAGAGGGACTAGCGGGAGCACAGATACGCAGTATTTT
J: TRBJ1-2; V: TRBV18; D: TRBD1; size: .; CDR3: CASSQKAGTGSYGYTF; DNA: TGTGCCAGCTCCCAAAAGGCGGGGACAGGGTCCTATGGCTACACCTTC
J: TRBJ2-5; V: TRBV30; D: TRBD1; size: .; CDR3: CAWRRKGQGQETQYF; DNA: TGTGCCTGGAGGAGGAAGGGACAGGGCCAAGAGACCCAGTACTTC
J: TRBJ1-5; V: TRBV27; D: TRBD1; size: .; CDR3: CAAGQTTGSDQPQHF; DNA: TGTGCCGCAGGGCAAACGACAGGGTCGGATCAGCCCCAGCATTTT
J: TRBJ2-2; V: TRBV4-1; D: TRBD2; size: .; CDR3: CASSQESTSGRSSTGELFF; DNA: TGCGCCAGCAGCCAAGAGAGCACTAGCGGGAGATCGAGCACCGGGGAGCTGTTTTTT
J: TRBJ2-3; V: TRBV11-3; D: TRBD2; size: once; CDR3: CASSLAGASTDTQYF; DNA: TGTGCCAGCAGCCTAGCGGGCGCTAGCACAGATACGCAGTATTTT
J: TRBJ2-1; V: TRBV30; D: TRBD2; size: .; CDR3: CAWRSTSRYNEQFF; DNA: TGTGCCTGGAGATCGACTAGCCGGTACAATGAGCAGTTCTTC
J: TRBJ2-5; V: TRBV7-9; D: .; size: .; CDR3: CASSLAATRSRETQYF; DNA: TGTGCCAGCAGCTTAGCGGCGACACGGAGCCGAGAGACCCAGTACTTC
J: TRBJ1-1; V: TRBV28; D: .; size: .; CDR3: CASIGLGLSNTEAFF; DNA: TGTGCCAGCATCGGTCTCGGGTTGTCGAACACTGAAGCTTTCTTT
J: TRBJ2-7; V: TRBV6-1; D: TRBD2; size: .; CDR3: CASSLGLASHEQYF; DNA: TGTGCCAGCAGCTTGGGACTAGCGTCTCACGAGCAGTACTTC
J: TRBJ1-1; V: TRBV4-1; D: .; size: .; CDR3: CASSRGTFGSNTEAFF; DNA: TGCGCCAGCAGCCGCGGGACGTTTGGTTCGAACACTGAAGCTTTCTTT
J: TRBJ1-1; V: TRBV29-1; D: .; size: .; CDR3: CSVAKQKNTEAFF; DNA: TGCAGCGTCGCGAAACAGAAGAACACTGAAGCTTTCTTT
J: TRBJ1-1; V: TRBV27; D: .; size: .; CDR3: CASSPRGRGNTEAFF; DNA: TGTGCCAGCAGTCCCCGGGGGAGAGGAAACACTGAAGCTTTCTTT
J: TRBJ2-7; V: TRBV27; D: TRBD1; size: .; CDR3: CASKKSDRGFDEQYF; DNA: TGTGCCAGCAAGAAGTCGGACAGGGGTTTTGATGAGCAGTACTTC